These T cell receptor beta chains were read from a single sample in a study of blood T cell repertoires in COVID-19. This table comes from immunoSEQ multiplex PCR, and its TCRdb copy is limited to in-frame clones, with some not included. The data contain about 44,000 clones, roughly four fifths of them singletons. The sequencing sample was made of peripheral blood. The receptors were gathered from a human donor in a cohort sampled during active COVID-19. Each CDR3 is given with its conserved first and last residue. A D gene is named only where the DNA matches it firmly. Where a row states a size, it is once, few, many or the class of an expanded clone; other rows omit it.

abundance	d_gene	v_gene	j_gene	CDR3nt	CDR3aa
.	.	TRBV7-2	TRBJ1-1	TGTGCCAGCAGCTTTAGGGGTGGCGGCACTGAAGCTTTCTTT	CASSFRGGGTEAFF
.	TRBD1	TRBV28	TRBJ1-4	TGTGCCAGCAGGACTCCAGGACAGGGATATAATGAAAAACTGTTTTTT	CASRTPGQGYNEKLFF
.	.	TRBV4-2	TRBJ1-2	TGTGCCAGCAGCCAAAATGCGGGGGGGAATGGAGGCTACACCTTC	CASSQNAGGNGGYTF
.	TRBD1	TRBV7-9	TRBJ2-1	TGTGCCAGCAGCTTCCCGGGACAGGGATACGGTGAGCAGTTCTTC	CASSFPGQGYGEQFF
many	TRBD2	TRBV6-2/TRBV6-3	TRBJ2-1	TGTGCCAGCAGTTACTCTCCTAGCGGGGGGGCCGATGAGCAGTTCTTC	CASSYSPSGGADEQFF
.	.	TRBV6-5	TRBJ1-2	TGTGCCAGCAGTTACTCGTTATTTCAGGGAGGCTACACCTTC	CASSYSLFQGGYTF
.	.	TRBV7-9	TRBJ1-1	TGTGCCAGCAGATTACAGGCGAACACTGAAGCTTTCTTT	CASRLQANTEAFF
once	.	TRBV5-1	TRBJ1-6	TGCGCCAGCAGCTCAAGCCCCGGGACACGAAATTCACCCCTCCACTTT	CASSSSPGTRNSPLHF
.	TRBD2	TRBV4-1	TRBJ2-3	TGCGCCAGCAGCCAAGAGGGCGGGGGGGCTGGAGATACGCAGTATTTT	CASSQEGGGAGDTQYF
once	TRBD2	TRBV9	TRBJ2-1	TGTGCCAGCAGCGTAGAGGGACTAGTAACTTCCCCGGGGCAACAAGGGGCTACCTACAATGAGCAGTTCTTC	CASSVEGLVTSPGQQGATYNEQFF
.	.	TRBV9	TRBJ2-1	TGTGCCAGCACCCCCGACAGCTCCTACAATGAGCAGTTCTTC	CASTPDSSYNEQFF
.	.	TRBV6-1	TRBJ1-2	TGTGCCAGCAGTGAAAACTTGGGAGACTATGGCTACACCTTC	CASSENLGDYGYTF
.	.	TRBV6-4	TRBJ1-5	TGTGCCAGCAGACGACCCGAGGGCAATCAGCCCCAGCATTTT	CASRRPEGNQPQHF
.	.	TRBV5-1	TRBJ1-2	TGCGCCAGCAGCTTGGGGGGGCCGGTAGAAGGCTACACCTTC	CASSLGGPVEGYTF
.	.	TRBV7-2	TRBJ2-1	TGTGCCAGCAGCTTAGCCCAGGGTTCCTACAATGAGCAGTTCTTC	CASSLAQGSYNEQFF
.	.	TRBV7-2	TRBJ1-1	TGTGCCAGCAGCTCCACCTCGACCCTACAGGGAACTGAAGCTTTCTTT	CASSSTSTLQGTEAFF
.	TRBD1	TRBV5-5	TRBJ2-3	TGTGCCAGCAGCACGGGACAGGGGAACACAGATACGCAGTATTTT	CASSTGQGNTDTQYF
.	TRBD1	TRBV14	TRBJ2-7	TGTGCCAGCAGCTCGGGACAGCCCTACGAGCAGTACTTC	CASSSGQPYEQYF
.	TRBD2	TRBV10-3	TRBJ2-7	TGTGCCATCAGTGAGACCCTAGCGGCCCCCTACGAGCAGTACTTC	CAISETLAAPYEQYF
.	TRBD1	TRBV24-1	TRBJ1-5	TGTGCCACCAGTGACCCCACAGGGGCAGATAGCAATCAGCCCCAGCATTTT	CATSDPTGADSNQPQHF
few	.	TRBV5-4	TRBJ2-7	TGTGCCAGCAGCGTACCGGGACACCGAGACTACGAGCAGTACTTC	CASSVPGHRDYEQYF
once	TRBD1	TRBV3-1/TRBV3-2	TRBJ1-4	TGTGCCAGCAGCTCCCGGGACAGGGGGCCTGAAAAACTGTTTTTT	CASSSRDRGPEKLFF
.	.	TRBV2	TRBJ1-5	TGTGCCAGCAGTGTGGGCAGGGCAGATCAGCCCCAGCATTTT	CASSVGRADQPQHF